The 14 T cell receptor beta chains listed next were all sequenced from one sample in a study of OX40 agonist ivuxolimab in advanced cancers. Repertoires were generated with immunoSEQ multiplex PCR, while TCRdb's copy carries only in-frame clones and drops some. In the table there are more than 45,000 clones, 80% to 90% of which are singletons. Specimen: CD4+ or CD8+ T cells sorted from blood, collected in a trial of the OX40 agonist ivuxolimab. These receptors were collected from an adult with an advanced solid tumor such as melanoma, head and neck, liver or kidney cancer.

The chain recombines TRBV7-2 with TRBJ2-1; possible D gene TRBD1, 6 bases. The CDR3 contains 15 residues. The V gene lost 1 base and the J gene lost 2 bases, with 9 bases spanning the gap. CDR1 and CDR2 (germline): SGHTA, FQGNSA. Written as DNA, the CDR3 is TGTGCCAGCAGCTTAGTTGGGGGCCCCTACAATGAGCAGTTCTTC. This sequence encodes CASSLVGGPYNEQFF. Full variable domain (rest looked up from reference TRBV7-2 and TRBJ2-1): GAGVSQSPSNKVTEKGKDVELRCDPISGHTALYWYRQSLGQGLEFLIYFQGNSAPDKSGLPSDRFSAERTGGSVSTLTIQRTQQEDSAVYLCASSLVGGPYNEQFFGPGTRLTVL.

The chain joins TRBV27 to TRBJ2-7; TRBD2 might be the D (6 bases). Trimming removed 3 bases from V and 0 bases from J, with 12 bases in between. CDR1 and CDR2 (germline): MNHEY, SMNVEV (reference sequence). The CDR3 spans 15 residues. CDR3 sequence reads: CASSFRLGDSYEQYF. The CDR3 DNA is TGTGCCAGCAGTTTTCGACTAGGGGACTCCTACGAGCAGTACTTC.

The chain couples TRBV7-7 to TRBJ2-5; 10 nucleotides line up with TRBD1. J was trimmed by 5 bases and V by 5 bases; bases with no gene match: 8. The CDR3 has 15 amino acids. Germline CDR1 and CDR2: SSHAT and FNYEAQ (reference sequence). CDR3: CASSPGQGVLETQYF. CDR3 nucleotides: TGTGCCAGCAGCCCAGGACAGGGGGTTTTGGAGACCCAGTACTTC.

CDR3 residues: CASSFLESYEQYF. DNA of the CDR3: TGTGCCAGCAGCTTTTTAGAATCCTACGAGCAGTACTTC. The chain links TRBV7-9 to TRBJ2-7; D ambiguous. Germline values: CDR1 SEHNR, CDR2 FQNEAQ (reference sequence). V lost 3 bases, J lost 1 base, and 7 bases lay in between. The CDR3 length is 13 residues.

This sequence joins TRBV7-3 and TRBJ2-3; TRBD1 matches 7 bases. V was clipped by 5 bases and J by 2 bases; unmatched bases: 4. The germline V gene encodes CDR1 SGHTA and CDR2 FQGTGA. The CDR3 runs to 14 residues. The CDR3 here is CASSPDRYTDTQYF. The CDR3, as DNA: TGTGCCAGCAGCCCGGACAGGTACACAGATACGCAGTATTTT.

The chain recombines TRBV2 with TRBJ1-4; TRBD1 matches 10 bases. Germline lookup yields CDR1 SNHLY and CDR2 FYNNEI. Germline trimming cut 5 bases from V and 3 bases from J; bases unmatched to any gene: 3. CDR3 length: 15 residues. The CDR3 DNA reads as TGTGCCAGCAGTCGGGACAGGGGATCTAATGAAAAACTGTTTTTT. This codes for CASSRDRGSNEKLFF.

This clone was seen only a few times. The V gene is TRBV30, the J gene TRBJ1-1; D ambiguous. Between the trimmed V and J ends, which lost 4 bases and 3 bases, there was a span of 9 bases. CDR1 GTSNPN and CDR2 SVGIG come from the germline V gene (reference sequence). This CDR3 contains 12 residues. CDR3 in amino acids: CAWIWGDTEAFF. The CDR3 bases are TGTGCCTGGATATGGGGAGACACTGAAGCTTTCTTT.

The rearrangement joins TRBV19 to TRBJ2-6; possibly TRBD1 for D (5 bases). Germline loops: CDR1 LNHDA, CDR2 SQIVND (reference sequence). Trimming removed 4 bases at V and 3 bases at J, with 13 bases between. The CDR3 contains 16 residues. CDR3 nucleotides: TGTGCCAGTAGTACACAAAGGGGATTTGGGGCCAACGTCCTGACTTTC. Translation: CASSTQRGFGANVLTF.

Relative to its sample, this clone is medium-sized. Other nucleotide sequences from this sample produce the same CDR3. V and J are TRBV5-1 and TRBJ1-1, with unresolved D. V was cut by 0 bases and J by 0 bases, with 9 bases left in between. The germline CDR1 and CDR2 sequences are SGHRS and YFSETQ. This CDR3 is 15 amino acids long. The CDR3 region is CASSLGTSMNTEAFF. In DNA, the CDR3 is TGCGCCAGCAGCTTGGGGACTTCGATGAACACTGAAGCTTTCTTT.

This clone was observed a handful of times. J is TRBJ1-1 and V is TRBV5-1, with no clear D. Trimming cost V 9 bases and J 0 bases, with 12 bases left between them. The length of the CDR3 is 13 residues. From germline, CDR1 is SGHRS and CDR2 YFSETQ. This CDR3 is CATRVAMNTEAFF. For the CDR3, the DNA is TGCGCCACCCGGGTCGCAATGAACACTGAAGCTTTCTTT.

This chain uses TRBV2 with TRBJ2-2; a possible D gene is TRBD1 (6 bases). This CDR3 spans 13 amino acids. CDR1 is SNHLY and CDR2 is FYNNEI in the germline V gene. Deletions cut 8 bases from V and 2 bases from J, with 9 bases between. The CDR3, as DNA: TGTGCCAGCCGGGACACTAACACCGGGGAGCTGTTTTTT. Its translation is CASRDTNTGELFF. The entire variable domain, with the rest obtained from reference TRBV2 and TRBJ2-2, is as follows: EPEVTQTPSHQVTQMGQEVILRCVPISNHLYFYWYRQILGQKVEFLVSFYNNEISEKSEIFDDQFSVERPDGSNFTLKIRSTKLEDSAMYFCASRDTNTGELFFGEGSRLTVL.

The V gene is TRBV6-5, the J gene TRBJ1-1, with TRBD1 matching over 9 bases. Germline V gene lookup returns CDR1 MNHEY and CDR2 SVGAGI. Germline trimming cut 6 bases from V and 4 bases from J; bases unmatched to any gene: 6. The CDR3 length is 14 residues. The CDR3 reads CASRQGASRTEAFF. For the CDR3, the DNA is TGTGCCAGCAGACAGGGGGCCAGTCGCACTGAAGCTTTCTTT.

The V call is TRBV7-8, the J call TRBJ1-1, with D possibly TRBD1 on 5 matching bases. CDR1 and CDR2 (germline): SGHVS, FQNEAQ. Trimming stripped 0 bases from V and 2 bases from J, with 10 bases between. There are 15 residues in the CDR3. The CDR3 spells CASSLAGTANTEAFF. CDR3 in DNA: TGTGCCAGCAGCTTAGCGGGGACCGCTAACACTGAAGCTTTCTTT.

CDR3 in DNA: TGCAGCGTTGGAACAGGGGTACAGGAAAAACTGTTTTTT. Its protein product is CSVGTGVQEKLFF. The genes are TRBV29-1 and TRBJ1-4, with 7 positions matching TRBD1. Losses at the gene ends were 4 bases for V and 8 bases for J; bases not matched to a gene: 7. Germline CDR1 SQVTM, CDR2 ANQGSEA. The CDR3 spans 13 residues.